Listed below are T cell receptor beta chains from one sample, sequenced in a study of cytomegalovirus exposure and HLA in healthy donors. This table comes from immunoSEQ multiplex PCR, and its TCRdb copy is limited to in-frame clones, with some not included. Of about 170,000 clones listed, around 86% are singletons. Sequencing input: PBMCs. Receptors originate from a male donor in good health and CMV-seronegative. Each CDR3 is given with its conserved first and last residue. Fields, in order: D gene, clone size, V gene, J gene, CDR3 DNA, CDR3 protein. A D gene is named only where the DNA matches it firmly. Clone size, where shown, is once, few, many, or a class for clones that have expanded.

>.|.|TRBV30|TRBJ2-7
TGTGCCTGGAGTGCAGGGGGGTTCGCATACGAGCAGTACTTC
CAWSAGGFAYEQYF
>.|.|TRBV11-2|TRBJ2-2
TGTGCCAGCAGCTTAGGTTATCGTAGCACCGGGGAGCTGTTTTTT
CASSLGYRSTGELFF
>.|few|TRBV28|TRBJ1-5
TGTGCCAGCAGTTTTTTTGGGACACGTTATCAGCCCCAGCATTTT
CASSFFGTRYQPQHF
>.|.|TRBV2|TRBJ2-1
TGTGCCAGCGCGGGCCTCGGGAATGAGCAGTTCTTC
CASAGLGNEQFF
>.|few|TRBV10-3|TRBJ1-5
TGTGCCATCAGCGCTAAGGGGCGCAATCAGCCCCAGCATTTT
CAISAKGRNQPQHF
>TRBD1|.|TRBV6-5|TRBJ1-2
TGTGCCAGCAAAAGACAGGGCTTAAACTATGGCTACACCTTC
CASKRQGLNYGYTF
>TRBD1|.|TRBV5-5|TRBJ1-6
TGTGCCAGCAGCATCACCGGGACAGAGATTTCACCCCTCCACTTT
CASSITGTEISPLHF
>TRBD2|few|TRBV6-5|TRBJ2-1
TGTGCCAGCAGGAGGGCGGGGGGGATATACAATGAGCAGTTCTTC
CASRRAGGIYNEQFF
>.|.|TRBV27|TRBJ1-1
TGTGCCAGCAGCCGCTCGGGGAACACTGAAGCTTTCTTT
CASSRSGNTEAFF
>.|.|TRBV29-1|TRBJ1-2
TGCAGCGTTGATAGGAACGGGGGCTACACCTTC
CSVDRNGGYTF
>.|.|TRBV5-1|TRBJ1-4
TGCGCCAGCAGCTTACAGGGTTTGGGTGAAAAACTGTTTTTT
CASSLQGLGEKLFF
>TRBD1|.|TRBV5-1|TRBJ2-5
TGCGCCAGCAGCTTGGGGGCCGGACAGGAAAAAGAGACCCAGTACTTC
CASSLGAGQEKETQYF
>.|.|TRBV7-8|TRBJ2-7
TGTGCCAGCAGCTTGAGGGAAAACTACGAGCAGTACTTC
CASSLRENYEQYF
>TRBD1|.|TRBV19|TRBJ1-2
TGTGCCAGTAGTATCTGGACAGGGGGCGTAGATGGCTACACCTTC
CASSIWTGGVDGYTF
>.|.|TRBV13|TRBJ2-5
TGTGCCAGCAGTCCTCCAGGTGTCTGGGAGACCCAGTACTTC
CASSPPGVWETQYF
>.|.|TRBV5-1|TRBJ1-6
TGCGCCAGCAGCTTGGTTCCGGGGGATAATTCACCCCTCCACTTT
CASSLVPGDNSPLHF
>.|once|TRBV6-5|TRBJ1-2
TGTGCCAGCAGTCGGTTCGGGTATGGCTACACCTTC
CASSRFGYGYTF
>.|.|TRBV9|TRBJ2-7
TGTGCCAGCAGCGTAGCCAGGGAATCTCCCTACGAGCAGTACTTC
CASSVARESPYEQYF
>.|.|TRBV6-1|TRBJ1-6
TGTGCCAGCAGTGCGACAGCTAATTCACCCCTCCACTTT
CASSATANSPLHF
>.|.|TRBV7-2|TRBJ2-7
TGTGCCAGCAGCCTTGGCGGGACCTGGCTCTACGAGCAGTACTTC
CASSLGGTWLYEQYF
>.|.|TRBV29-1|TRBJ1-6
TGCAGCGTTGCATTGTCCCAGGGGTCACCCCTCCACTTT
CSVALSQGSPLHF
>.|.|TRBV4-1|TRBJ2-5
TGCGCCAGCAGCCAACCGAGAAGAAGCGAGACCCAGTACTTC
CASSQPRRSETQYF
>.|once|TRBV27|TRBJ2-2
TGTGCCAGCAGGAGAGTTCCGGGACAAAACACCGGGGAGCTGTTTTTT
CASRRVPGQNTGELFF
>TRBD1|once|TRBV25-1|TRBJ2-1
TGTGCCAGCAGCTCCACGACAGGGGGCTACAATGAGCAGTTCTTC
CASSSTTGGYNEQFF
>.|.|TRBV6-6|TRBJ2-7
TGTGCCAGCAGTTACTCCGAGGCCTACGAGCAGTACTTC
CASSYSEAYEQYF
>TRBD2|.|TRBV5-1|TRBJ2-5
TGCGCCAGCAGCTCAACATTAGCGGGGCCCTGGGAGACCCAGTACTTC
CASSSTLAGPWETQYF
>TRBD2|.|TRBV5-4|TRBJ2-3
TGTGCCAGCAGCTTCGCGGTAGCGGGGGGGGTCACAGATACGCAGTATTTT
CASSFAVAGGVTDTQYF
>.|.|TRBV19|TRBJ2-7
TGTGCCAGTAGTATACAAAAGGGGACCTACGAGCAGTACTTC
CASSIQKGTYEQYF
>.|.|TRBV5-1|TRBJ2-7
TGCGCCAGCAGCTTGTTTGTCAGGTCTGGGGAGCAGTACTTC
CASSLFVRSGEQYF
>TRBD1|.|TRBV6-5|TRBJ1-1
TGTGCCAGCAGTTACTCCCTTCGACAGGGAGGTACTGAAGCTTTCTTT
CASSYSLRQGGTEAFF
>TRBD1|.|TRBV29-1|TRBJ1-1
TGCAGCGTTTTAGACAGGGTATTGTTCTTT
CSVLDRVLFF
>.|.|TRBV27|TRBJ2-1
TGTGCCAGCACCCCCTTAGGAGGTCTGGGATACAATGAGCAGTTCTTC
CASTPLGGLGYNEQFF
>.|few|TRBV11-3|TRBJ2-5
TGTGCCAGCAGCCCAGGGCAGGGGTACCAAGAGACCCAGTACTTC
CASSPGQGYQETQYF
>.|once|TRBV5-1|TRBJ2-7
TGCGCCAGCAGCTTGGGTCCCAGGTCCACCTACGAGCAGTACTTC
CASSLGPRSTYEQYF
>.|.|TRBV5-1|TRBJ2-3
TGCGCCAGCAGGGACAAAGGAGAACTCATTTTT
CASRDKGELIF
>TRBD1|.|TRBV30|TRBJ1-1
TGTGCCTGGGACAGGGGGGTAGAAACTGAAGCTTTCTTT
CAWDRGVETEAFF
>TRBD1|.|TRBV5-1|TRBJ1-1
TGCGCCAGCAGCTTGTTGACAGGGATGAACACTGAAGCTTTCTTT
CASSLLTGMNTEAFF
>TRBD1|.|TRBV7-9|TRBJ2-1
TGTGCCAGCAGCCGACAGGGTTTCTCCTACAATGAGCAGTTCTTC
CASSRQGFSYNEQFF
>.|.|TRBV5-6|TRBJ1-5
TGTGCCAGCAGCTTTAGCGGCTCTATTAGTAGCAATCAGCCCCAGCATTTT
CASSFSGSISSNQPQHF
>.|.|TRBV10-2|TRBJ1-3
TGCGCCAGCAGTGAAAGGGGGAACTCTGGAAACACCATATATTTT
CASSERGNSGNTIYF
>.|.|TRBV11-1|TRBJ2-3
TGTGCCAGCAGCTCCGGGGGACCCACAGATACGCAGTATTTT
CASSSGGPTDTQYF
>TRBD2|once|TRBV6-6|TRBJ2-5
TGTGCCAGCATCGAGGGGGCGGGGGGGCTAGAGACCCAGTACTTC
CASIEGAGGLETQYF
>TRBD1|few|TRBV4-1|TRBJ1-1
TGCGCCAGCAGCCAGACCGGGACAGGGGGCTTGGGTGTCCCGAACACTGAAGCTTTCTTT
CASSQTGTGGLGVPNTEAFF
>TRBD1|.|TRBV6-5|TRBJ1-6
TGTGCCAGCAGGGGGACAGGAGATAATTCACCCCTCCACTTT
CASRGTGDNSPLHF
>.|.|TRBV18|TRBJ1-6
TGTGCCAGCTCACCTGCGCATAATTCACCCCTCCACTTT
CASSPAHNSPLHF
>TRBD1|once|TRBV18|TRBJ1-2
TGTGCCAGCTCACCACCGGACAGGGTAAAAGGCTACACCTTC
CASSPPDRVKGYTF